A single sample gave rise to the 28 T cell receptor beta chains below, sequenced in a study of blood T cell repertoires in COVID-19. TCRdb keeps only in-frame clones here, not all; method: immunoSEQ multiplex PCR. The profile covers about 300,000 clones, with approximately 88% appearing a single time and about 6% taken by the ten largest. The specimen sequenced was peripheral blood. Receptors were obtained from a man younger than 35 who had recovered from COVID-19.

The CDR3 DNA reads TGTGCCAGCAATGGCAAGCGGACAGGGTCGGGAGAGCAGTACTTC. Its translation is CASNGKRTGSGEQYF. This sequence joins TRBV6-5 and TRBJ2-7; TRBD1 agrees at 8 bases. J was trimmed by 7 bases and V by 7 bases; bases with no gene match: 15. The CDR3 runs to 15 residues. Germline loops: CDR1 MNHEY, CDR2 SVGAGI.

The gene calls are TRBV7-3 and TRBJ2-1; 9 positions match TRBD2. The CDR3 covers 14 residues. Germline CDR1 SGHTA, CDR2 FQGTGA. J gave up 8 bases and V 3 bases, and 5 bases lay outside the gene matches. CDR3 amino acids: CASSFGTSMDEQFF. The CDR3 DNA reads TGTGCCAGCAGCTTTGGGACTAGCATGGATGAGCAGTTCTTC.

J is TRBJ2-5 and V is TRBV29-1, with 8 nucleotides matching TRBD1. The J segment lost 10 bases and the V segment lost 7 bases, leaving 5 bases of the junction unmatched. The CDR3 consists of 10 residues. Germline V CDR1 and CDR2: SQVTM, ANQGSEA. CDR3 protein: CSGGQGGQYF. CDR3 DNA sequence: TGCAGCGGCGGACAGGGCGGCCAGTACTTC.

This clone is a singleton in its sample. The chain is built from TRBV3-1 (or the pseudogene TRBV3-2) and TRBJ1-1; D gene unclear. The length of the CDR3 is 12 residues. V lost 0 bases and J lost 8, with 7 bases in between. CDR1 and CDR2 (germline): LGHDT, YNNKEL (reference sequence). Here the CDR3 DNA reads TGTGCCAGCAGCCAAGACTGGAGCGAAGCTTTCTTT. It encodes CASSQDWSEAFF.

The chain carries TRBV9 and TRBJ2-5, with 8 bases fitting TRBD1. J was trimmed by 5 bases and V by 2 bases; bases with no gene match: 8. The V gene's germline CDR1 is SGDLS and CDR2 YYNGEE. The CDR3 sequence is 15 residues long. CDR3 sequence: CASSVQGAAGETQYF. The CDR3 DNA reads as TGTGCCAGCAGCGTCCAGGGGGCGGCGGGGGAGACCCAGTACTTC.

The genes are TRBV3-1 (or the pseudogene TRBV3-2) and TRBJ1-1, with TRBD1 as a possible D gene (6 bases). This CDR3 is built from 15 residues. CDR1 is LGHDT and CDR2 is YNNKEL in the germline V gene (reference sequence). V shed 1 base and J shed 5 bases, with 14 bases lying between them. CDR3 loop: CASSQVGGRGTEAFF. For the CDR3, the DNA is TGTGCCAGCAGCCAAGTTGGGGGGAGGGGGACTGAAGCTTTCTTT.

The V and J genes are TRBV2 and TRBJ2-7; D possibly corresponds to TRBD1 (6 bases). Trimming removed 8 bases at V and 3 bases at J, with 11 bases between. This CDR3 has 12 amino acids. From germline, CDR1 is SNHLY and CDR2 FYNNEI. The CDR3 DNA reads TGTGCCAGCGAACAGGGTAACTACGAGCAGTACTTC. Protein: CASEQGNYEQYF.

V and J are TRBV10-2 and TRBJ1-2; D uncertain. V was pared by 0 bases and J by 1 base, with 15 bases between. Germline CDR1 reads WSHSY; CDR2 reads SAAADI. This CDR3 is built from 17 residues. The CDR3 DNA follows: TGCGCCAGCAGTGAGTCGATCGGGTCCGGACTTAACTATGGCTACACCTTC. This sequence encodes CASSESIGSGLNYGYTF.

In the case of this clone: One base away lies a much larger clone, so this may be a sequencing read error. Other DNA variants within this sample encode the same CDR3. V and J are TRBV2 and TRBJ2-3; 14 bases map to TRBD2. The CDR3 has 15 residues. J lost 3 bases, V lost 5 bases, and 1 base had no gene match. Germline V gene lookup returns CDR1 SNHLY and CDR2 FYNNEI. CDR3 coding DNA: TGTGCCAGCAGTCGACTAGCGGGGGGGACAGATACGCAGTATTTT. This codes for CASSRLAGGTDTQYF.

V usage is TRBV5-1 and J usage is TRBJ1-6; D might be TRBD1 (6 bases). The CDR3 has 13 residues. Germline lookup yields CDR1 SGHRS and CDR2 YFSETQ. Deletions cut 4 bases from V and 6 bases from J, with 8 bases between. The CDR3: CASSQDSNSPLHF. The CDR3 bases are TGCGCCAGCAGCCAGGACAGTAATTCACCCCTCCACTTT.

This clone was counted a few times. V is TRBV18 and J is TRBJ1-5; 7 nucleotides align to TRBD1. Germline V gene lookup returns CDR1 KGHSH and CDR2 LQKENI. CDR3 length: 14 amino acids. V trimming: 6 bases; J trimming: 3 bases; junction bases outside the gene matches: 5. CDR3 amino acids: CASSSGTANQPQHF. DNA of the CDR3: TGTGCCAGCTCTTCTGGGACAGCCAATCAGCCCCAGCATTTT.

V is TRBV18 and J is TRBJ2-7; TRBD1 might be the D (7 bases). The CDR3 is made up of 14 amino acids. The germline gives CDR1 KGHSH, CDR2 LQKENI. Trimming left V 6 bases short and J 3 bases short, with 15 bases between. The CDR3 nucleotides read TGTGCCAGCTCCCAGGGGGGCACCCTCTACGAGCAGTACTTC. This codes for CASSQGGTLYEQYF.

The J gene is TRBJ1-2, the V gene TRBV6-5; 10 bases are shared with TRBD1. Looked up from germline, CDR1 is MNHEY and CDR2 is SVGAGI. This CDR3 is 13 amino acids long. Germline trimming cut 5 bases from V and 4 bases from J; bases unmatched to any gene: 1. In DNA form, the CDR3 reads TGTGCCAGCAGTCGACAGGGGGCCTATGGCTACACCTTC. Translated, it gives CASSRQGAYGYTF.

V is TRBV6-5 and J is TRBJ2-7; D is possibly TRBD2 (6 bases). The CDR3 is 13 amino acids. V lost 6 bases and J 1 base, leaving 10 bases between the germline ends. CDR1 is MNHEY and CDR2 is SVGAGI in the germline V gene. CDR3 loop: CASRTSGSYEQYF. The CDR3 DNA sequence: TGTGCCAGCAGGACTAGTGGATCCTACGAGCAGTACTTC.

V usage is TRBV9 and J usage is TRBJ1-3; D remains ambiguous. V was trimmed by 1 base and J by 0 bases, leaving 8 bases between them. Germline-derived CDR1 and CDR2 are SGDLS and YYNGEE. CDR3 length: 15 residues. CDR3 loop: CASSVSGSSGNTIYF. CDR3 DNA: TGTGCCAGCAGCGTATCAGGCAGCTCTGGAAACACCATATATTTT. Looking up the rest from reference TRBV9 and TRBJ1-3 gives the full variable domain: DSGVTQTPKHLITATGQRVTLRCSPRSGDLSVYWYQQSLDQGLQFLIQYYNGEERAKGNILERFSAQQFPDLHSELNLSSLELGDSALYFCASSVSGSSGNTIYFGEGSWLTVV.

The V gene is TRBV6-5, the J gene TRBJ1-2, with TRBD1 matching 7 bases. The CDR3 sequence is 15 residues long. Germline CDR1 reads MNHEY; CDR2 reads SVGAGI. V lost 6 bases to trimming and J lost 1 base; unmatched junction nucleotides: 8. CDR3 bases: TGTGCCAGCAGCCGGGAGGGGGCACTTAACTATGGCTACACCTTC. Amino acids: CASSREGALNYGYTF.

The chain has TRBV20-1 and TRBJ1-4; D uncertain. V lost 3 bases and J lost 7, with 15 bases in between. Germline V gives CDR1 DFQATT, CDR2 SNEGSKA (reference sequence). This CDR3 comprises 14 residues. The CDR3 spells CSASLEERGEKLFF. The DNA for the CDR3 is TGCAGTGCTAGTCTTGAGGAGCGGGGTGAAAAACTGTTTTTT.

The chain recombines TRBV5-1 with TRBJ2-7; 9 bases are a match to TRBD1. The CDR3 has 15 amino acids. V gave up 5 bases and J gave up 3 bases; unmatched junction bases: 9. The germline V gene has CDR1 SGHRS and CDR2 YFSETQ. DNA of the CDR3: TGCGCCAGCAGTTTCACAGGGGGCAGTATCTACGAGCAGTACTTC. It encodes CASSFTGGSIYEQYF. The full variable domain, completed using reference TRBV5-1 and TRBJ2-7, is KAGVTQTPRYLIKTRGQQVTLSCSPISGHRSVSWYQQTPGQGLQFLFEYFSETQRNKGNFPGRFSGRQFSNSRSEMNVSTLELGDSALYLCASSFTGGSIYEQYFGPGTRLTVT.

This chain connects TRBV12-5 to TRBJ1-1; D may be TRBD1 (5 bases). CDR3 size: 13 residues. V gave up 6 bases and J gave up 1 base, with 9 bases separating them. CDR1 is LGHNT and CDR2 is FRNRAP in the germline V gene. This chain's CDR3 is CASGPQANTEAFF. DNA of the CDR3: TGTGCTAGTGGGCCACAGGCGAACACTGAAGCTTTCTTT.

This chain joins TRBV7-9 and TRBJ2-7, with 9 bases lining up with TRBD1. From germline, CDR1 is SEHNR and CDR2 FQNEAQ (reference sequence). The CDR3 has 16 residues. With V trimmed by 5 bases and J by 0 bases, 8 bases remained unmatched. The CDR3 sequence: CASSPSGTGSSYEQYF. CDR3 nucleotide sequence: TGTGCCAGCAGCCCCTCCGGGACAGGGAGCTCCTACGAGCAGTACTTC.

This rearrangement joins TRBV7-2 to TRBJ2-1; 7 nucleotides align to TRBD2. V shed 1 base and J 0 bases; nucleotides not matched to a gene: 9. The CDR3 runs to 18 residues. Germline values: CDR1 SGHTA, CDR2 FQGNSA. The CDR3 bases are TGTGCCAGCAGCTTAGTTTGGGGGGGTCAAAGCTCCTACAATGAGCAGTTCTTC. Its translation: CASSLVWGGQSSYNEQFF.

This clone was recorded once. The chain links TRBV12-5 to TRBJ1-5; D gene unclear. Germline V gene data show CDR1 as LGHNT and CDR2 as FRNRAP. The CDR3 has 13 amino acids. Trimming removed 0 bases at V and 7 bases at J, with 7 bases between. In DNA, the CDR3 is TGTGCTAGTGGTTTGGTAGTTGGCCAGCCCCAGCATTTT. Its translation: CASGLVVGQPQHF. Full variable domain (remainder filled in from reference TRBV12-5 and TRBJ1-5): DARVTQTPRHKVTEMGQEVTMRCQPILGHNTVFWYRQTMMQGLELLAYFRNRAPLDDSGMPKDRFSAEMPDATLATLKIQPSEPRDSAVYFCASGLVVGQPQHFGDGTRLSIL.

This sequence joins TRBV2 and TRBJ2-5, with TRBD1 identical over 10 bases. Per the germline V gene, CDR1 is SNHLY and CDR2 is FYNNEI. J lost 5 bases, V lost 10 bases, and 7 bases had no gene match. The CDR3 loop spans 13 amino acids. The CDR3, as DNA: TGTGCCACCGGGACAGGGGTGTGGGAGACCCAGTACTTC. Translated, it gives CATGTGVWETQYF.

This chain connects TRBV4-3 to TRBJ1-2, with 7 bases that match TRBD1. The CDR3 spans 16 residues. Trimming took 0 bases from V and 5 from J; bases not matched to a gene: 9. CDR1 is LGHNA and CDR2 is YSLEER in the germline V gene. CDR3: CASSQDLGAGGYGYTF. CDR3 coding DNA: TGCGCCAGCAGCCAAGATCTTGGTGCAGGGGGTTATGGCTACACCTTC.

The genes are TRBV7-2 and TRBJ1-5; 8 nucleotides line up with TRBD1. Trimming took 5 bases from V and 3 from J; bases not matched to a gene: 6. The CDR3 is 15 residues long. The germline V gene has CDR1 SGHTA and CDR2 FQGNSA. The CDR3 spells CASSQGTGPNQPQHF. The DNA for the CDR3 is TGTGCCAGCAGCCAAGGGACAGGCCCCAATCAGCCCCAGCATTTT.

The sample holds a few counts of this clone. The rearrangement uses TRBV28 and TRBJ2-3, with 9 bases identical to TRBD1. The trim removed 6 bases at V and 6 bases at J, leaving 7 bases unmatched. Germline loops: CDR1 MDHEN, CDR2 SYDVKM. The CDR3 extends over 14 amino acids. The CDR3 DNA reads as TGTGCCAGCAGCCTACAGGGGGCGTGGGATACGCAGTATTTT. Protein product: CASSLQGAWDTQYF.

Only one count was recorded for this clone. The gene calls are TRBV6-1 and TRBJ1-2; tentatively, D is TRBD1 (5 bases). Germline V gene data show CDR1 as MNHNS and CDR2 as SASEGT. This CDR3 comprises 14 residues. The V and J ends lost 1 base and 4 bases respectively, with 10 bases between them. CDR3 protein: CASSEGTGPYGYTF. The CDR3 nucleotides are TGTGCCAGCAGTGAAGGAACAGGACCCTATGGCTACACCTTC.

J is TRBJ2-3 and V is TRBV4-3; 12 bases fit TRBD2. V lost 0 bases and J lost 4; bases outside the gene matches: 5. The CDR3 length is 17 residues. Per germline, CDR1 LGHNA and CDR2 YSLEER. The CDR3 nucleotides are TGCGCCAGCAGCCAAGATCCTAGCGGGGGGGCCGCAGATACGCAGTATTTT. Translating gives CASSQDPSGGAADTQYF.